This T cell receptor (beta chain) was identified during a study of blood T cell repertoires in COVID-19. Participants' reported clinical history set cohort assignment. The CDR3 runs to 15 residues. Trimming left V 0 bases short and J 5 bases short, with 15 bases between. Germline CDR1 SGHRS, CDR2 YFSETQ. TCRdb keeps only in-frame clones here, not all; method: immunoSEQ multiplex PCR. The sample has 200,000 to 300,000 clones, approximately 84% seen once. The receptor comes from a woman aged 35 to 49 with acute COVID-19. V and J are TRBV5-1 and TRBJ2-7; D possibly corresponds to TRBD2 (6 bases). Sequencing was done on a sample of PBMCs or T cells enriched from blood (not recorded which). CDR3 DNA sequence: TGCGCCAGCAGCTTGGAACTAGCCCAAGGACACGAGCAGTACTTC. This sequence encodes CASSLELAQGHEQYF.